The T cell receptor (beta chain) described here comes from a study of blood T cell repertoires in COVID-19. After removal of 3 bases from V and 0 bases from J, the junction contained 6 bases not matched to a gene. This CDR3 is built from 16 residues. From germline, CDR1 is DFQATT and CDR2 SNEGSKA (reference sequence). Sequencing was performed with immunoSEQ multiplex PCR; in TCRdb, only in-frame clones are kept and a portion is missing. Among 100,000 to 150,000 clones, approximately 81% were seen once, and the ten largest hold approximately 12%. This TCR came from a woman aged 25-40 years who had recovered from COVID-19. This chain links TRBV20-1 with TRBJ1-5, with 9 positions matching TRBD1. Sequenced input: peripheral blood. This CDR3 is CSASPGQGNSNQPQHF. In nucleotides, the CDR3 is TGCAGTGCTAGTCCGGGACAGGGAAATAGCAATCAGCCCCAGCATTTT.